The 20 T cell receptor beta chains given below trace back to one sample, sequenced in a study of cytomegalovirus exposure and HLA in healthy donors. Use of 60 Vbeta and 13 Jbeta primers characterized the PCR. Sequenced by immunoSEQ multiplex PCR; TCRdb stores in-frame clones only, minus some. Of about 160,000 clones listed, roughly four fifths are singletons. Sequenced sample: PBMCs. The source is a woman between 35 and 50 years old in good health and CMV-seronegative.

J is TRBJ2-5 and V is TRBV18; D might be TRBD1 (5 bases). The ends were cut back, 2 bases at V and 5 bases at J, with 9 bases in the middle. This CDR3 has 13 amino acids. Germline lookup yields CDR1 KGHSH and CDR2 LQKENI. The DNA of the CDR3 is TGTGCCAGCTCACCAGGCAGGGATGAGACCCAGTACTTC. As protein: CASSPGRDETQYF.

This clone was picked up a small number of times. This chain connects TRBV7-2 to TRBJ1-1, with 7 bases aligning to TRBD1. The germline CDR1 and CDR2 sequences are SGHTA and FQGNSA. The junction had 3 bases not matched to a gene; V was cut back by 4 bases and J by 1 base. CDR3 length: 14 residues. The CDR3 protein is CASSYRTGNTEAFF. In nucleotides, the CDR3 is TGTGCCAGCAGCTACCGGACAGGGAACACTGAAGCTTTCTTT. Looking up the rest from reference TRBV7-2 and TRBJ1-1 gives the full variable domain: GAGVSQSPSNKVTEKGKDVELRCDPISGHTALYWYRQSLGQGLEFLIYFQGNSAPDKSGLPSDRFSAERTGGSVSTLTIQRTQQEDSAVYLCASSYRTGNTEAFFGQGTRLTVV.

The chain has TRBV15 and TRBJ2-2, with a weak D call TRBD2 (6 bases). This CDR3 region has 15 residues. The V gene's germline CDR1 is LNHNV and CDR2 YYDKDF (reference sequence). Trimming removed 1 base from V and 0 bases from J, with 6 bases in between. The CDR3 here is CATSRGGANTGELFF. The CDR3 DNA is TGTGCCACCAGCAGAGGGGGGGCGAACACCGGGGAGCTGTTTTTT.

This chain joins TRBV2 and TRBJ1-1; 8 bases agree with TRBD1. Germline lookup yields CDR1 SNHLY and CDR2 FYNNEI. V lost 7 bases, J lost 4 bases, and 11 bases stayed unmatched. The CDR3 totals 15 residues. CDR3 sequence reads: CASNRQGSGGTEAFF. The CDR3 DNA is TGTGCCAGCAACCGACAGGGGTCAGGTGGCACTGAAGCTTTCTTT. Full variable domain (missing parts from reference TRBV2 and TRBJ1-1): EPEVTQTPSHQVTQMGQEVILRCVPISNHLYFYWYRQILGQKVEFLVSFYNNEISEKSEIFDDQFSVERPDGSNFTLKIRSTKLEDSAMYFCASNRQGSGGTEAFFGQGTRLTVV.

CDR3 protein: CASSFGYGTEAFF. The DNA for the CDR3 is TGTGCCAGCAGCTTCGGGTACGGGACTGAAGCTTTCTTT. V and J are TRBV11-2 and TRBJ1-1; D not resolved. V shed 3 bases and J shed 5 bases, with 10 bases lying between them. The CDR3 is 13 residues long. The germline gives CDR1 SGHAT, CDR2 FQNNGV.

The chain employs TRBV19 and TRBJ2-7, with D possibly TRBD1 on 5 matching bases. V shed 2 bases and J shed 2 bases, with 10 bases lying between them. There are 14 residues in the CDR3. Germline CDR1 is LNHDA and CDR2 is SQIVND (reference sequence). Here the CDR3 DNA reads TGTGCCAGTAGTATAAAGACAGTCCCCTACGAGCAGTACTTC. The encoded protein is CASSIKTVPYEQYF.

V usage is TRBV2 and J usage is TRBJ2-3; 7 bases are shared with TRBD2. Germline CDR1 and CDR2: SNHLY and FYNNEI. The CDR3 is 13 amino acids. V was pared by 11 bases and J by 0 bases, with 5 bases of the junction left unmatched. The CDR3 coding sequence is TGTGCCGCCCGGCGGGGGAGCACAGATACGCAGTATTTT. As protein: CAARRGSTDTQYF.

The chain links TRBV2 to TRBJ1-2; TRBD1 might be the D (6 bases). The CDR3 runs to 13 residues. Trimming removed 7 bases from V and 2 bases from J, with 11 bases in between. Germline V gives CDR1 SNHLY, CDR2 FYNNEI. The CDR3 region is CASTATGNYGYTF. CDR3 sequence (DNA): TGTGCCAGCACCGCGACAGGAAACTATGGCTACACCTTC. Variable domain in full (rest from reference TRBV2 and TRBJ1-2): EPEVTQTPSHQVTQMGQEVILRCVPISNHLYFYWYRQILGQKVEFLVSFYNNEISEKSEIFDDQFSVERPDGSNFTLKIRSTKLEDSAMYFCASTATGNYGYTFGSGTRLTVV.

The rearrangement joins TRBV11-3 to TRBJ2-4; 7 bases are a match to TRBD2. The CDR3 length is 14 residues. From germline, CDR1 is SGHNT and CDR2 YENEEA. The ends lost 4 bases at V and 7 bases at J; junction bases unmatched: 7. The CDR3 loop is CASSWTSTVNIQYF. DNA for the CDR3: TGTGCCAGCAGCTGGACTAGTACTGTGAACATTCAGTACTTC.

The rearrangement links TRBV29-1 to TRBJ2-7; tentatively, D is TRBD1 (6 bases). Germline values: CDR1 SQVTM, CDR2 ANQGSEA. V was pared by 5 bases and J by 2 bases, with 16 bases between. This CDR3 is 14 amino acids long. The CDR3 is CSVCDRNHPYEQYF. The CDR3 DNA sequence: TGCAGCGTTTGCGACAGGAATCATCCCTACGAGCAGTACTTC.

J is TRBJ2-3 and V is TRBV29-1; 9 nucleotides match TRBD2. The germline CDR1 and CDR2 sequences are SQVTM and ANQGSEA. This CDR3 is built from 16 residues. With V trimmed by 0 bases and J by 4 bases, 8 bases remained unmatched. The CDR3 reads CSVEDQIAGAADTQYF. The CDR3 DNA sequence: TGCAGCGTTGAAGATCAAATAGCGGGAGCAGCAGATACGCAGTATTTT.

This clone was counted once. The J gene is TRBJ2-7, the V gene TRBV5-6; D might be TRBD1 (6 bases). CDR3 length equals 15 residues. Germline V gene sequence: CDR1 SGHDT, CDR2 YYEEEE. V dropped 0 bases and J dropped 4 bases, with 14 bases sitting between them. The CDR3 loop is CASSLARGRWYEQYF. For the CDR3, the DNA is TGTGCCAGCAGCTTGGCCAGGGGACGATGGTACGAGCAGTACTTC. The variable domain in full, completed from reference TRBV5-6 and TRBJ2-7, reads DAGVTQSPTHLIKTRGQQVTLRCSPKSGHDTVSWYQQALGQGPQFIFQYYEEEERQRGNFPDRFSGHQFPNYSSELNVNALLLGDSALYLCASSLARGRWYEQYFGPGTRLTVT.

This rearrangement joins TRBV28 to TRBJ1-1, with D uncertain. The germline gives CDR1 MDHEN, CDR2 SYDVKM. Trimming shortened V by 5 bases and J by 4 bases, and 8 bases separated the two germline ends. This CDR3 region has 12 residues. CDR3 sequence (DNA): TGTGCCAGCAGTACCCTTAGCACTGAAGCTTTCTTT. Translation: CASSTLSTEAFF.

The table lists this clone with a count of one. This sequence joins TRBV14 and TRBJ2-3; D is undetermined. V lost 2 bases, J lost 5 bases, and 8 bases lay in between. Germline values: CDR1 SGHDN, CDR2 FVKESK. CDR3 size: 13 residues. The CDR3 DNA sequence: TGTGCCAGCAGCCAAATGATGAGAGATACGCAGTATTTT. It codes for CASSQMMRDTQYF.

V usage is TRBV27 and J usage is TRBJ2-7, with 11 bases matching TRBD2. The V gene end was trimmed by 3 bases and the J gene end by 7 bases; junction bases not matched to a gene: 5. CDR1 is MNHEY, CDR2 SMNVEV, per germline (reference sequence). CDR3 length equals 14 residues. CDR3 protein: CASSFSSGGREQYF. The DNA for the CDR3 is TGTGCCAGCAGTTTTTCTAGCGGGGGGCGGGAGCAGTACTTC.

This clone has only a few counts. V and J are TRBV6-6 and TRBJ1-2, with 11 bases that match TRBD1. CDR1 and CDR2 (germline): MNHNY, SVGAGI (reference sequence). V shed 0 bases and J 7 bases; nucleotides not matched to a gene: 4. The CDR3 sequence is 15 residues long. The CDR3 DNA sequence: TGTGCCAGCAGTTACTCGAGTGGGACAGGGGGTGGCTACACCTTC. Amino acids: CASSYSSGTGGGYTF.

The gene calls are TRBV19 and TRBJ2-2, with 11 bases identical to TRBD1. With 3 bases clipped from V and 5 bases from J, the junction kept 2 bases outside the gene matches. This CDR3 has 15 amino acids. Looked up from germline, CDR1 is LNHDA and CDR2 is SQIVND (reference sequence). The CDR3 DNA reads TGTGCCAGTAGTATCGGACAGGGGGCGACCGGGGAGCTGTTTTTT. It yields the protein CASSIGQGATGELFF.

This chain links TRBV4-2 with TRBJ2-7; D perhaps matches TRBD2 (7 bases). Germline values: CDR1 LGHNA, CDR2 YNFKEQ. There are 17 residues in the CDR3. Trimming left V 3 bases short and J 5 bases short, with 23 bases between. CDR3 amino acids: CASSHMLGGGPENEQYF. The CDR3 nucleotides read TGTGCCAGCAGCCATATGCTAGGGGGAGGGCCGGAAAACGAGCAGTACTTC.

This clone was recorded a few times. The genes are TRBV19 and TRBJ2-7; tentatively, D is TRBD2 (5 bases). This CDR3 spans 16 amino acids. V was trimmed by 3 bases and J by 1 base, leaving 16 bases between them. CDR1 is LNHDA, CDR2 SQIVND, per germline (reference sequence). The CDR3, as DNA: TGTGCCAGTAGTATTAGAGGGCTAGCCGAATCCTACGAGCAGTACTTC. The encoded protein is CASSIRGLAESYEQYF.

The chain carries TRBV12-5 and TRBJ2-7; 13 positions agree with TRBD2. In germline, CDR1 is LGHNT, CDR2 FRNRAP. CDR3 length equals 15 residues. V was pared by 5 bases and J by 5 bases, with 6 bases of the junction left unmatched. CDR3 sequence: CASGATSGRADEQYF. CDR3 sequence (DNA): TGTGCTAGTGGTGCCACTAGCGGGAGGGCCGACGAGCAGTACTTC.